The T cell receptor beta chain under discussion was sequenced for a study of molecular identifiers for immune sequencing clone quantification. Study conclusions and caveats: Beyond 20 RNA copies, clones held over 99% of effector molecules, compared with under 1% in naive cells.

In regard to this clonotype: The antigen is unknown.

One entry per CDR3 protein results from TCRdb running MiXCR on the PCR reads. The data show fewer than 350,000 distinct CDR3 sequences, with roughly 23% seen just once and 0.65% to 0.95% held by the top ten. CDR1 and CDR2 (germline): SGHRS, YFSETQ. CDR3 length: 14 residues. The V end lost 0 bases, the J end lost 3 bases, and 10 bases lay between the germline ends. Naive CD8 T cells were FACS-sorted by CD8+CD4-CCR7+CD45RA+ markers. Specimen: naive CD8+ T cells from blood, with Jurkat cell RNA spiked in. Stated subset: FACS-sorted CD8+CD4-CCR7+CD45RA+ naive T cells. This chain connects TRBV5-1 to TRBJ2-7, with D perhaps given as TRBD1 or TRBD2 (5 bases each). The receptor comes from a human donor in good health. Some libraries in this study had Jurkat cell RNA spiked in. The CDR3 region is CASSLEGTYYEQYF. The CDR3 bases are TGCGCCAGCAGCTTGGAAGGGACCTACTACGAGCAGTACTTC.